This is a list of T cell receptor beta chains from one sample in a study of shared clonotypes between healthy human individuals. TCRdb keeps only in-frame clones here, not all; method: immunoSEQ multiplex PCR. The sample has around 2.1 million clones, about 92% seen once. The specimen was naive CD8+ T cells from PBMCs. The receptors derive from a man aged 18 to 30 in good health. Some clones in this sample may be carry-over from other donors' samples. CDR3s include the opening cysteine and the closing phenylalanine or tryptophan. The D gene is left open where the match is weak. A clone size is listed for some rows: how often the clone was seen (once, few, many), or a class if it is expanded.

j_call | v_call | d_call | clone_size | cdr3_nt | cdr3_aa
TRBJ2-2 | TRBV6-6 | TRBD1 | - | TGTGCCAACCGGGACAGGGAAGGGACCGGGGAGCTGTTTTTT | CANRDREGTGELFF
TRBJ1-6 | TRBV4-2 | - | few | TGTGCCAGCAGCCGCGAACAGCGCTCCTATAATTCACCCCTCCACTTT | CASSREQRSYNSPLHF
TRBJ2-7 | TRBV7-6 | - | - | TGTGCCAGCAGCTTCGAGACAAACTACGAGCAGTACTTC | CASSFETNYEQYF
TRBJ1-2 | TRBV7-2 | TRBD1 | - | TGTGCCAGCAGCTTCGAGGGCAGGGGGCAGGTCTATGGCTACACCTTC | CASSFEGRGQVYGYTF
TRBJ2-1 | TRBV7-9 | TRBD1 | - | TGTGCCAGCAGGGGAACAGGGGCGCATAGCTCCTACAATGAGCAGTTCTTC | CASRGTGAHSSYNEQFF
TRBJ1-3 | TRBV29-1 | - | - | TGCAGCGTTGTCTTAAGCTCTGGAAACACCATATATTTT | CSVVLSSGNTIYF
TRBJ2-1 | TRBV7-9 | TRBD1 | - | TGTGCCAGCAGCCAGTTAATGACAGGACAGGACAATGAGCAGTTCTTC | CASSQLMTGQDNEQFF
TRBJ2-5 | TRBV2 | - | - | TGTGCCAGCAGCGCAGGAAAAAACCAAGAGACCCAGTACTTC | CASSAGKNQETQYF
TRBJ1-1 | TRBV4-3 | - | - | TGCGCCAGCAGCCAAGATGGCGGGACGGCTGAAGCTTTCTTT | CASSQDGGTAEAFF
TRBJ2-1 | TRBV5-1 | - | - | TGCGCCAGCAGCTCCGCAGATGGGGGGATCGCGAGTGAGCAGTTCTTC | CASSSADGGIASEQFF
TRBJ1-1 | TRBV28 | - | - | TGTGCCAGCACCTCCTGGGCGGGGGAGATTGGTGGGTGGGCTTTCTTT | CASTSWAGEIGGWAFF
TRBJ2-7 | TRBV28 | - | - | TGTGCCAGCAGTTGGCACTCGGAACCCCGGGAGCAGTACTTC | CASSWHSEPREQYF
TRBJ2-7 | TRBV27 | - | - | TGTGCCAGCAGTTTGAGGGACCGAATCTCCTACGAGCAGTACTTC | CASSLRDRISYEQYF
TRBJ1-1 | TRBV7-2 | - | - | TGTGCCAGCAGTTCAGGGGCTCGCACTGAAGCTTTCTTT | CASSSGARTEAFF
TRBJ2-3 | TRBV4-2 | - | - | TGTGCCAGCAGCCAAGACTTGGGCGGGGGCGAGGATACGCAGTATTTT | CASSQDLGGGEDTQYF
TRBJ2-3 | TRBV4-1 | - | - | TGCGCCAGCAGCCAAGTCGTCGGGAGCACAGATACGCAGTATTTT | CASSQVVGSTDTQYF
TRBJ2-4 | TRBV13 | - | - | TGTGCCAGCAGCCCAGGGCAATCAAAAAACATTCAGTACTTC | CASSPGQSKNIQYF
TRBJ1-1 | TRBV6-4 | TRBD1 | - | TGTGCCAGCAGGCAACGACCAGGGGGCACTGAAGCTTTCTTT | CASRQRPGGTEAFF
TRBJ1-1 | TRBV27 | TRBD1 | few | TGTGCCAGCCAGGGGACAGGTAACACTGAAGCTTTCTTT | CASQGTGNTEAFF
TRBJ1-4 | TRBV28 | TRBD1 | - | TGTGCCAGCTGGGGACAGGGGACTCGTAAACTGTTTTTT | CASWGQGTRKLFF
TRBJ2-5 | TRBV7-9 | - | - | TGTGCCAGCAGCTTAGTCGCGGCAGGGAAGGAGACCCAGTACTTC | CASSLVAAGKETQYF
TRBJ2-3 | TRBV10-2 | - | - | TGCGCCACCACCCTCCTGGACAGAGGCACAGATACGCAGTATTTT | CATTLLDRGTDTQYF
TRBJ2-7 | TRBV7-9 | - | - | TGTGCCAGCACCGCGGACGGATCCTCCTACGAGCAGTACTTC | CASTADGSSYEQYF
TRBJ2-3 | TRBV7-9 | TRBD2 | - | TGTGCCAGCAGCCCCGGGACTAGCGGCACAGATACGCAGTATTTT | CASSPGTSGTDTQYF
TRBJ2-1 | TRBV4-1 | TRBD1 | - | TGCGCCAGCAGCCAAACTCCTAATAGACCGGGACAGGGGAGTAATGAGCAGTTCTTC | CASSQTPNRPGQGSNEQFF
TRBJ1-2 | TRBV9 | TRBD1 | once | TGTGCCAGCAGCGTCCGGGACAGGGGTGGTGGTAACTATGGCTACACCTTC | CASSVRDRGGGNYGYTF
TRBJ2-3 | TRBV5-1 | - | - | TGCGCCAGCAGCTTGGGAGCGACTAGACCAGATACGCAGTATTTT | CASSLGATRPDTQYF
TRBJ2-2 | TRBV5-1 | - | once | TGCGCCAGCAGCCGGGATAACACCGGGGAGCTGTTTTTT | CASSRDNTGELFF
TRBJ2-1 | TRBV14 | - | - | TGTGCCAGCAGACAGGACGGACTCCTCTACAATGAGCAGTTCTTC | CASRQDGLLYNEQFF
TRBJ1-1 | TRBV27 | - | - | TGTGCCAGCAGTAACGATATGAACACTGAAGCTTTCTTT | CASSNDMNTEAFF
TRBJ2-1 | TRBV19 | - | - | TGTGCCAGTAGTATCGGGAGAAGCATTTACAATGAGCAGTTCTTC | CASSIGRSIYNEQFF
TRBJ2-6 | TRBV21-1 | - | - | TGTGCCAGCAGGGTTGGGAACAGTATGTCTGGGGCCAACGTCCTGACTTTC | CASRVGNSMSGANVLTF
TRBJ2-7 | TRBV27 | - | - | TGTGCCAGCAGTCTTTCATCGGGGGAACTGTACTTC | CASSLSSGELYF
TRBJ2-5 | TRBV13 | TRBD2 | - | TGTGCCAGCAGCTTACGGCTAGCGGGAGGGGGGCAAGAGACCCAGTACTTC | CASSLRLAGGGQETQYF
TRBJ2-7 | TRBV6-1 | - | - | TGTGCCAGCAGAGCCCGCGGGTACGAGCAGTACTTC | CASRARGYEQYF
TRBJ2-1 | TRBV25-1 | TRBD1 | - | TGTGCCAGCAGTGACGGTTACAGGGGCCACAATGAGCAGTTCTTC | CASSDGYRGHNEQFF
TRBJ2-1 | TRBV9 | - | - | TGTGCCAGCAGCGTCGGCGGGACAACCTACAATGAGCAGTTCTTC | CASSVGGTTYNEQFF
TRBJ1-4 | TRBV28 | - | - | TGTGCCAGCAGTTTTGTTCCCACTACAACTAATGAAAAACTGTTTTTT | CASSFVPTTTNEKLFF
TRBJ2-1 | TRBV18 | TRBD2 | once | TGTGCCAGCTCACCACCGAGACCAATAACGGGAGGGGCTTACAATGAGCAGTTCTTC | CASSPPRPITGGAYNEQFF
TRBJ2-2 | TRBV27 | - | - | TGTGCCAGCATGGAGGGGATTGGGGCGGGCACCGGGGAGCTGTTTTTT | CASMEGIGAGTGELFF
TRBJ2-4 | TRBV10-3 | - | - | TGTGCCATCAGTGAGTCTGCAGGGGATAAAAACATTCAGTACTTC | CAISESAGDKNIQYF
TRBJ2-1 | TRBV27 | TRBD2 | - | TGTGCCAGCAGTTTACCTCGTCTAGCGGGAGCCCTCAATGAGCAGTTCTTC | CASSLPRLAGALNEQFF
TRBJ2-7 | TRBV30 | - | - | TGTGCCTGTGACAGGACCGCCGGGTACGAGCAGTACTTC | CACDRTAGYEQYF
TRBJ2-2 | TRBV9 | - | - | TGTGCCAGCAGCCCACAATCGGGAGGGGGCCACACCGGGGAGCTGTTTTTT | CASSPQSGGGHTGELFF
TRBJ2-7 | TRBV6-1 | TRBD2 | once | TGTGCCAGCAGTGAAGGGCTAGCGGCAGTGACCTACGAGCAGTACTTC | CASSEGLAAVTYEQYF
TRBJ2-1 | TRBV27 | TRBD2 | - | TGTGCCAGCAGTCCCCCCGGGAGGGGTGAGCAGTTCTTC | CASSPPGRGEQFF
TRBJ2-1 | TRBV29-1 | TRBD2 | - | TGCAGCGTGTGGGGGGGGACTAGCGGGAGCCTCGAGCCTAAACAGGGGTTCTTC | CSVWGGTSGSLEPKQGFF
TRBJ1-1 | TRBV5-1 | - | - | TGCGCCAGCAGCTTGGAGGGTAGTAGCACTGAAGCTTTCTTT | CASSLEGSSTEAFF
TRBJ1-5 | TRBV19 | - | - | TGTGCCAGTAGTATAGATAACAACTGGGGCAATCAGCCCCAGCATTTT | CASSIDNNWGNQPQHF
TRBJ1-2 | TRBV9 | - | - | TGTGCCAGCAGCAGCGGAGGGGATGGCTACACCTTC | CASSSGGDGYTF
TRBJ2-6 | TRBV9 | - | - | TGTGCCAGCACCCCTGGGGGCGGATATGGGGCCAACGTCCTGACTTTC | CASTPGGGYGANVLTF
TRBJ1-2 | TRBV7-2 | - | - | TGTGCCAGCAGCTTAGGACAGAACTACTATGGCTACACCTTC | CASSLGQNYYGYTF
TRBJ1-1 | TRBV28 | - | - | TGTGCCAGCAGTTTCGACAGAACCTTGAACACTGAAGCTTTCTTT | CASSFDRTLNTEAFF
TRBJ2-7 | TRBV13 | - | - | TGTGCCAGCAGCGGAGGGACGGCGAGGTACGAGCAGTACTTC | CASSGGTARYEQYF